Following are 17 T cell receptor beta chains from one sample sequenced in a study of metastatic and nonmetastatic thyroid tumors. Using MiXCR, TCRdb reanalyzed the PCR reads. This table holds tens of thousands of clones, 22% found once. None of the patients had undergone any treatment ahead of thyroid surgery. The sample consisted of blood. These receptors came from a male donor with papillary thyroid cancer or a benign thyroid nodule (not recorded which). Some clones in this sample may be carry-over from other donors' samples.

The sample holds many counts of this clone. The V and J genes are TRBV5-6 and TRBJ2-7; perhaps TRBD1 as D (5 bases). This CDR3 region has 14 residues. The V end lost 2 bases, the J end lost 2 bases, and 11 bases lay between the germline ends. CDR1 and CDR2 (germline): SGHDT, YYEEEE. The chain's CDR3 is CASSFGHVPYEQYF. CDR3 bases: TGTGCCAGCAGCTTTGGACACGTACCCTACGAGCAGTACTTC.

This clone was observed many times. The CDR3 reads CAISPRGGGAEADTQYF. CDR3 coding DNA: TGTGCCATCAGCCCGAGAGGGGGGGGGGCAGAGGCAGATACGCAGTATTTT. The rearrangement uses TRBV10-3 and TRBJ2-3, with D possibly TRBD2 on 7 matching bases. The germline V gene has CDR1 ENHRY and CDR2 SYGVKD. V dropped 6 bases and J dropped 4 bases, with 23 bases sitting between them. The CDR3 extends over 17 amino acids.

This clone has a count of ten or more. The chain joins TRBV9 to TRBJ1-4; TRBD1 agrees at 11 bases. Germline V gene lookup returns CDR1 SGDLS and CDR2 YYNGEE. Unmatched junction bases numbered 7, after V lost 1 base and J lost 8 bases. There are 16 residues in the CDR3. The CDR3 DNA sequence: TGTGCCAGCAGCGTACCCCGGACAGGGGGCGAAGAAAAACTGTTTTTT. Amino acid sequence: CASSVPRTGGEEKLFF.

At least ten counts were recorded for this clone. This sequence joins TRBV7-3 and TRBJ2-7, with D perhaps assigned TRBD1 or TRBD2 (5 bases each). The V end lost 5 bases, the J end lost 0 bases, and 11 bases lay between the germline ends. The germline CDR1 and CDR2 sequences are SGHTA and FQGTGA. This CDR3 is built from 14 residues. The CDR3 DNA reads TGTGCCAGCAGCCCCGGGACCAGCTCCTACGAGCAGTACTTC. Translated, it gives CASSPGTSSYEQYF.

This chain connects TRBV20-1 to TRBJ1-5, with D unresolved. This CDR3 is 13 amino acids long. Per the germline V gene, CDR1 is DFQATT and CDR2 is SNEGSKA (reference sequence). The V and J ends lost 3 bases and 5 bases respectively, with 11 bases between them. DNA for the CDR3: TGCAGTGCTAGTTATGACCGGGATCAGCCCCAGCATTTT. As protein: CSASYDRDQPQHF.

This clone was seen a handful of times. CDR3 nucleotides: TGTGCCAGCAGCTTAACAGGCTACGAGCAGTACTTC. Residues: CASSLTGYEQYF. This rearrangement joins TRBV11-2 to TRBJ2-7, with a tentative D call TRBD1 (5 bases). V lost 2 bases and J 3 bases, leaving 5 bases between the germline ends. Germline values: CDR1 SGHAT, CDR2 FQNNGV. CDR3 length equals 12 residues.

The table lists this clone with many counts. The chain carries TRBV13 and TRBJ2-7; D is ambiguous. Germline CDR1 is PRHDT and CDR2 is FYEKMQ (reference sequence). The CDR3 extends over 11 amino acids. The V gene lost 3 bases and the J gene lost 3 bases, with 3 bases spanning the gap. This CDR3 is CASSFVYEQYF. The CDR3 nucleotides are TGTGCCAGCAGCTTCGTCTACGAGCAGTACTTC.

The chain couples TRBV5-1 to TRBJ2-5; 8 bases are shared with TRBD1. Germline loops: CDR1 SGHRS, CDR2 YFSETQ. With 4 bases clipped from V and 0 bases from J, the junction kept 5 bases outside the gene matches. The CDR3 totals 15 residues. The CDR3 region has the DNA TGCGCCAGCAGCCAACCGGACAGGGACCAAGAGACCCAGTACTTC. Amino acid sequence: CASSQPDRDQETQYF.

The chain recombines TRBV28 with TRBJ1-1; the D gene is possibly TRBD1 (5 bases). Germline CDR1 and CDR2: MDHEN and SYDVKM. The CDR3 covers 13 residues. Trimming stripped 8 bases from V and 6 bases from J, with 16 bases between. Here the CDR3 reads CASARGIRAEAFF. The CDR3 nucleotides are TGTGCCAGCGCGCGGGGGATCCGAGCTGAAGCTTTCTTT. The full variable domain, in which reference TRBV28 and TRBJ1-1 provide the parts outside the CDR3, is DVKVTQSSRYLVKRTGEKVFLECVQDMDHENMFWYRQDPGLGLRLIYFSYDVKMKEKGDIPEGYSVSREKKERFSLILESASTNQTSMYLCASARGIRAEAFFGQGTRLTVV.

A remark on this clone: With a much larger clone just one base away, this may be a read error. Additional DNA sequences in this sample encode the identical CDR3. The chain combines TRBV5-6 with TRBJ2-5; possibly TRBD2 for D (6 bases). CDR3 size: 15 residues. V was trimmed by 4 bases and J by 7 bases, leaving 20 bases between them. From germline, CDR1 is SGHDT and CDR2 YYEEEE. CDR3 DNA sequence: TGTGCCAGCAGCGATGACCGGCGTGGGGGAGGGACCCAGTACTTC. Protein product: CASSDDRRGGGTQYF.

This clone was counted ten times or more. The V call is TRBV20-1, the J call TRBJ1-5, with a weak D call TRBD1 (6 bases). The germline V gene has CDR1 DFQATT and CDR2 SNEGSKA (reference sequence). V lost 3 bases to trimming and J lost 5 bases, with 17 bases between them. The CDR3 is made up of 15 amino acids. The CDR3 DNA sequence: TGCAGTGCTAGTTCCCCCCGGGACAAATATCAGCCCCAGCATTTT. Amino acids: CSASSPRDKYQPQHF.

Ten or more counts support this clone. The CDR3 sequence is CSAKGTSGGEQYF. The CDR3 DNA follows: TGCAGTGCCAAGGGGACTAGCGGGGGGGAGCAGTACTTC. The chain links TRBV20-1 to TRBJ2-7, with 15 positions matching TRBD2. The CDR3 sequence is 13 residues long. Germline V lookup: CDR1 DFQATT, CDR2 SNEGSKA (reference sequence). V shed 6 bases, J shed 7 bases, and the junction held 4 bases outside the gene matches.

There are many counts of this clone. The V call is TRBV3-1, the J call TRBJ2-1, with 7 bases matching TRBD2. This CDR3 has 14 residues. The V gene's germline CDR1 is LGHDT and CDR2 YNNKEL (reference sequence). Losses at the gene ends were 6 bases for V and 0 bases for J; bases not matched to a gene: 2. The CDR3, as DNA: TGTGCCAGCAGTCTAGCGGCCTCCTACAATGAGCAGTTCTTC. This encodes CASSLAASYNEQFF.

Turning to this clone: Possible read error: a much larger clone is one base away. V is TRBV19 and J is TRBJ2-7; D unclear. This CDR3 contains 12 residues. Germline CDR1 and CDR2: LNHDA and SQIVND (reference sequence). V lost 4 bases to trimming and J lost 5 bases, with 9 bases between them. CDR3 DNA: TGTGCCAGTAGTACCGCCGTCCACGAGCAGTACTTC. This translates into CASSTAVHEQYF. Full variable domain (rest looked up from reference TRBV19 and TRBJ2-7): DGGITQSPKYLFRKEGQNVTLSCEQNLNHDAMYWYRQDPGQGLRLIYYSQIVNDFQKGDIAEGYSVSREKKESFPLTVTSAQKNPTAFYLCASSTAVHEQYFGPGTRLTVT.

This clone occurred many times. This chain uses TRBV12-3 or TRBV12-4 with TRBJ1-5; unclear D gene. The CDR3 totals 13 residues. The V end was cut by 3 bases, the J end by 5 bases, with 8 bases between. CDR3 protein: CASSFQPDQPQHF. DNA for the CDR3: TGTGCCAGCAGTTTCCAGCCTGATCAGCCCCAGCATTTT.

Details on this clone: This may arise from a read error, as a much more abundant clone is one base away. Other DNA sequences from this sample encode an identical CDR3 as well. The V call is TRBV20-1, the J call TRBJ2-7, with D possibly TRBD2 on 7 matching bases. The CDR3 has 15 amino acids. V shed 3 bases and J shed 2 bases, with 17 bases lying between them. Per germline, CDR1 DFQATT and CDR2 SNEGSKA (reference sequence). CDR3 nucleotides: TGCAGTGCTAGGGGGGCTAGCGGTCAAACCTACGAGCAGTACTTC. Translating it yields CSARGASGQTYEQYF.

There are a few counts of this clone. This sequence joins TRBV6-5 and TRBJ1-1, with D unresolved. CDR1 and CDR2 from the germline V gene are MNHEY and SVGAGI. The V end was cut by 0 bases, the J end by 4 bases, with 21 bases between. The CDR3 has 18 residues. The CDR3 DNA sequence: TGTGCCAGCAGTTACTCGTTGAGCGGACGGACGAAAGGCACTGAAGCTTTCTTT. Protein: CASSYSLSGRTKGTEAFF.